This TCR beta chain was identified during a study of beta chain features in type 1 diabetes. This clone appeared a few times. Its matching antigen is unknown. Whole-study findings and limits: Researchers cautioned that cDNA sequencing could over-represent cells with high TCR expression. The study notes PCR might favor shorter templates equally in patients and controls. It was among patients, rather than healthy donors, that naive, central memory and Treg TCRB repertoires appeared more similar. Researchers report that Type 1 diabetes patients had moderately but significantly shorter TCRB CDR3s across all four CD4+ subsets.

cDNA synthesis used the whole RNA isolate, giving expressed TCRB sequences. Measured with immunoSEQ multiplex PCR; TCRdb has only the in-frame clones, and not every one. The sample carries 600,000 or so clones, 12% recorded once. Per the germline V gene, CDR1 is SGHDN and CDR2 is FVKESK. There are 14 residues in the CDR3. V shed 2 bases and J shed 9 bases, with 15 bases lying between them. The gene calls are TRBV14 and TRBJ2-3; no clear D. This TCR was recovered from a man aged 25-45 years with type 1 diabetes. The source material was naive CD4+ T cells from blood. Here the CDR3 reads CASSQPAPRLTQYF. The DNA for the CDR3 is TGTGCCAGCAGCCAACCCGCACCTCGGTTGACGCAGTATTTT.